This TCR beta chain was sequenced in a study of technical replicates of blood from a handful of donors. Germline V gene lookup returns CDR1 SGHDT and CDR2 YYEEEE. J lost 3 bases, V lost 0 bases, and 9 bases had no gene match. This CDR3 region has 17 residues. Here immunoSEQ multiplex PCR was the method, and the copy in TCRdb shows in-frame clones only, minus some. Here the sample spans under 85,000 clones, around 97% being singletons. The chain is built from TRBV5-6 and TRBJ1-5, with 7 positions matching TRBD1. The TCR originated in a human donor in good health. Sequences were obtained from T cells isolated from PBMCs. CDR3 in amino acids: CASSLGTGLAPNQPQHF. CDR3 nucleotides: TGTGCCAGCAGCTTGGGGACAGGCCTGGCCCCCAATCAGCCCCAGCATTTT. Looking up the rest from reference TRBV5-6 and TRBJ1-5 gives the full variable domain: DAGVTQSPTHLIKTRGQQVTLRCSPKSGHDTVSWYQQALGQGPQFIFQYYEEEERQRGNFPDRFSGHQFPNYSSELNVNALLLGDSALYLCASSLGTGLAPNQPQHFGDGTRLSIL.